This T cell receptor (beta chain) emerged from a study of early T cells in non-severe SARS-CoV-2 infection. Across the study: Alpha and beta chains were unpaired, from unsorted whole-blood bulk RNA.

As part of library construction, unique molecular identifiers were attached to individual cDNA molecules. TCRdb reprocessed the 5' RACE reads with MiXCR, giving one entry per CDR3 protein. Among around 100,000 distinct CDR3 sequences listed, 15% to 20% were seen once. V was clipped by 2 bases and J by 14 bases; unmatched bases: 12. The CDR3 covers 14 residues. Germline CDR1 MNHNY, CDR2 SVGAGI (reference sequence). This clonotype was detected ten times or more. Its target is unknown. Study-level results: VDJdb-based matching was biased toward anti-spike CD8 responses and missed private and CD4 specificities.

The sample consisted of whole blood. The origin of this receptor is an adult who was a healthcare worker with PCR-confirmed SARS-CoV-2 infection or an uninfected control (not recorded which). The chain couples TRBV6-6 to TRBJ2-3; 8 positions match TRBD2. The CDR3 DNA follows: TGTGCCAGCAGTTACCTGACCTCCGGGACTAGGTCGTATTTT. Its translation is CASSYLTSGTRSYF.